This T cell receptor (beta chain) was captured by sequencing in a study of OX40 agonist ivuxolimab in advanced cancers. Study observations and caveats: Clonal expansion from baseline to week 6 occurred in both CD4+ and CD8+ T cells.

Concerning this clone itself: Its antigen is not known.

Profiled with immunoSEQ multiplex PCR; TCRdb holds only in-frame clones, not every one. The sample lists tens of thousands of clones, 80% to 85% occurring once. Material: CD4+ or CD8+ T cells sorted from blood, obtained in a trial of the OX40 agonist ivuxolimab. This TCR was recovered from an adult with an advanced solid tumor such as melanoma, head and neck, liver or kidney cancer.

The CDR3 spells CASSQGLARETQYF. Here the CDR3 DNA reads TGCGCCAGCAGCCAAGGACTAGCGCGAGAGACCCAGTACTTC. The gene calls are TRBV5-1 and TRBJ2-5; the match to TRBD2 covers 9 bases. Germline CDR1 is SGHRS and CDR2 is YFSETQ. The V segment lost 4 bases and the J segment 4 bases; nucleotides outside the gene matches: 5. The CDR3 has 14 amino acids.